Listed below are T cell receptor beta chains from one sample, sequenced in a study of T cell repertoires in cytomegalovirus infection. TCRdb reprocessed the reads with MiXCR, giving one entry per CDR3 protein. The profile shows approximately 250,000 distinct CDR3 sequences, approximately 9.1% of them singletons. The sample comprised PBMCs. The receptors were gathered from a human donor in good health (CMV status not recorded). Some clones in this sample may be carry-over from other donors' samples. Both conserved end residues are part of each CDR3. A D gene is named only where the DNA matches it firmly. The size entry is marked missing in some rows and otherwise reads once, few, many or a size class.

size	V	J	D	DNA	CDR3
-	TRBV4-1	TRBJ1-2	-	TGCGCCAGCAGCCAAGAAGGGAACAACGGCTATGGCTACACCTTC	CASSQEGNNGYGYTF
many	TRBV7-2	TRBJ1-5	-	TGTGCCAGCAGCCCGATCGGGGCATCCAATCAGCCCCAGCATTTT	CASSPIGASNQPQHF
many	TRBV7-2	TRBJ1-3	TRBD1	TGTGCCAGCAGCTCGGGACAGGGTGGAAACACCATATATTTT	CASSSGQGGNTIYF
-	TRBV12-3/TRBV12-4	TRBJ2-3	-	TGTGCCAGCAGCTTTAGTGCTAGCACAGATACGCAGTATTTT	CASSFSASTDTQYF
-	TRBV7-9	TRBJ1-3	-	TGTGCCAGCAGCTCCCTTTTCTGGAACACCATATATTTT	CASSSLFWNTIYF
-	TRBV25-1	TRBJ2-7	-	TGTGCCAGCAGTGATCCTGCAGCCGACGCCTACGAGCAGTACTTC	CASSDPAADAYEQYF
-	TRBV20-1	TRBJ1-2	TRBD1	TGCAGTGCATGGACAGGGGGCCAAGGCTACACCTTC	CSAWTGGQGYTF
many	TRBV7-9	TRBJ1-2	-	TGTGCCAGCAGCCCCGTGGTAATCAACTATGGCTACACCTTC	CASSPVVINYGYTF
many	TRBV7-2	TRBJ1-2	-	TGTGCCAGCAGCTTAGCCGCCAACGGGAACTATGGCTACACCTTC	CASSLAANGNYGYTF
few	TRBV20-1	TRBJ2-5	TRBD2	TGCAGTGCTAGAGGCGGGGGGCAAGAGACCCAGTACTTC	CSARGGGQETQYF
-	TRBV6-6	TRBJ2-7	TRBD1	TGTGCCAGCAGTTCACCGGGACAGGGGCTCGAGCAGTACTTC	CASSSPGQGLEQYF
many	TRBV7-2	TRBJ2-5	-	TGTGCCAGCAGATCCAGCGCCAAAGAGACCCAGTACTTC	CASRSSAKETQYF
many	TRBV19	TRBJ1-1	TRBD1	TGTGCCAGTACCTTACTGACAGGGGGAGGTGAAGCTTTCTTT	CASTLLTGGGEAFF
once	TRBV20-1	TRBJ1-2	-	TGCAGTGCTAGAGATCTCAGGAAAGGTTATGGCTACACCTTC	CSARDLRKGYGYTF
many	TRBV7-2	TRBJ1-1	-	TGTGCCAGCACCGGACGGATGAACACTGAAGCTTTCTTT	CASTGRMNTEAFF